This T cell receptor (beta chain) was found in a study of memory CD4+ T cells and cytomegalovirus serostatus (dated by TCRdb to the late 2010s). Regarding the complete study: A total of 33 healthy Belgian adults, of whom 9 were CMV seropositive and roughly 24 were CMV seronegative, were included in the cohort. To replicate a published TCR-based CMV serostatus classifier, the study sequenced CD4+ memory TCRbeta repertoires from a Belgian cohort whose cytomegalovirus serostatus was known. The study at large found these results: For CMV serostatus prediction, a median bootstrapped AUC of about 0.95 was reached with the original framework, and a median bootstrapped AUC of about 0.89 was reached with a US-trained random forest. Only CD4+CD45RO+ memory cells were sequenced, in contrast to the original study, in which naive and memory CD4+ and CD8+ populations were covered. The original-framework classifier achieved a median bootstrapped AUC of almost 0.97 with a 95% CI of 0.76-1.00 on the Belgian cohort. Among the approximately 160 previously reported CMV-associated TCRbeta sequences, 67 showed up in the CD4+ memory repertoires, with each one found in between one and five individuals. Results were interpreted as suggesting that the CMV-associated TCR signature is largely present in the CD4+ memory repertoire.

This clone was found a few times. It has no known antigen specificity. Nothing much larger sits one base from this clone, and base qualities are not available. Based on the germline V gene, the CDR1 and CDR2 sequences are SGHRS and YFSETQ. From the cysteine up to the phenylalanine, the CDR3 has a length of 14 residues. Left in the record is the CDR3 DNA by itself, 42 bases read in frame from the first base. V is shortened by 2 bases, J by 3 bases, and the region joining them spans 12 bases. Single viable CD3+CD4+CD8-CD45RO+ cells were sorted as memory CD4+ T cells on a FACSAria II. CMV serostatus was determined using a Roche Elecsys assay that detects serum IgG against CMV pp150, pp28, p38 and p52. After the samples were thawed, total CD4+ T cells were enriched through positive selection using CD4 magnetic microbeads. The samples came from a different study that was designed specifically to examine the CD4+ T cell memory repertoire. Peripheral blood mononuclear cells were isolated and cryopreserved according to standard operating procedures, and serum was stored at -80 degrees C. Staining used CD3-PerCP (BW264/56), CD4-APC (RPA-T4), CD45RO-PE (UCHT1) and CD8-Pacific Orange (3B5) antibodies, with Sytox blue excluding non-viable cells.

The Quick-DNA Microprep Kit was used to extract genomic DNA from the sorted cells. Amplification of TCRbeta DNA was done with the immunoSEQ hsTCRbeta kit, following the protocol from the manufacturer. TCRbeta libraries were sequenced on an Illumina MiSeq instrument. In the paper's pipeline: Following removal of out-of-frame sequences, about 2,200,000 distinct TCRbeta sequences were retained, with an average of about 70,000 per individual. Each individual was scored by the count of around 160 previously reported CMV-associated TCRbeta sequences and the total productive distinct TCRbeta count. A beta-binomial model was reimplemented in Python, and random forests from scikit-learn, run with default parameters, were trained on data from the US cohort. Classifier performance on the Belgian cohort was reported as the median AUC with percentile confidence intervals calculated over 10,000 bootstrap iterations. Sourced from immuneACCESS, this table was stored by TCRdb with only in-frame sequences that have V and J called. A share of the clones is absent; for the studies checked, an unresolved V gene accounts for under half, and the remainder has no known explanation. V and J calls and clone size are as listed in that table; D and trimming were resolved from the DNA. The sample yields around 54,000 clones; 60% to 80% were counted once. Jointly, the top ten make up roughly 0.71% of the sample.

The receptor chain draws on TRBV5-1 and TRBJ2-7, with no confidently assigned D gene. This TCR was sampled from an adult in good health and CMV-seronegative. The specimen sequenced was memory CD4+ T cells from blood. In nucleotide form, the sequence is TGCGCCAGCAGCTTCACGGATTCTGGCTACGAGCAGTACTTC. This encodes CASSFTDSGYEQYF. The variable domain in full, with residues beyond the CDR3 obtained from the reference TRBV5-1 and TRBJ2-7 genes, is KAGVTQTPRYLIKTRGQQVTLSCSPISGHRSVSWYQQTPGQGLQFLFEYFSETQRNKGNFPGRFSGRQFSNSRSEMNVSTLELGDSALYLCASSFTDSGYEQYFGPGTRLTVT.